This T cell receptor (beta chain) comes out of a study of T cell responses to AZD1222 COVID-19 vaccine. General study findings and limits: Just a handful of people given AZD1222 tested seropositive at baseline. A mostly white British donor set with more females was recruited, and clonal diversity was possibly underestimated. Spike-specific TCR breadth rose after two AZD1222 doses, and depth rose as well.

This table comes from immunoSEQ multiplex PCR, and its TCRdb copy is limited to in-frame clones, with some not included. This sample has 100,000 to 150,000 clones, with approximately 90% found just once. As concerns this clone: As yet, its antigen is unknown.

The V gene lost 0 bases and the J gene lost 6 bases, with 8 bases spanning the gap. Germline V gene sequence: CDR1 LNHNV, CDR2 YYDKDF (reference sequence). The CDR3 consists of 14 residues. The chain combines TRBV15 with TRBJ2-2, with a possible D match to TRBD1 (6 bases). The sequencing here drew on peripheral blood, taken on day 0 of MenACWY control vaccination. This sequence was found in an adult in good health. CDR3 loop: CATSRDEGAGELFF. The CDR3 coding sequence is TGTGCCACCAGCAGAGATGAGGGGGCCGGGGAGCTGTTTTTT.